The 30 T cell receptor beta chains below all came from one sample that was sequenced in a study of cytomegalovirus exposure and HLA in healthy donors. The PCR used 60 Vbeta and 13 Jbeta primers. The assay was immunoSEQ multiplex PCR, and TCRdb's table has in-frame clones only and misses some. The sample carries 100,000 to 150,000 clones, over 70% recorded once. The specimen was PBMCs. The source of these receptors is a man between 18 and 29 years old in good health and CMV-seropositive.

The table lists this clone with a few counts. The rearrangement links TRBV4-3 to TRBJ2-3, with 12 bases matching TRBD1. Germline loops: CDR1 LGHNA, CDR2 YSLEER. Trimming at V came to 4 bases and at J to 5 bases, leaving 7 bases not matched to a gene. The CDR3 runs 16 residues. The CDR3 DNA is TGCGCCAGCAGCCGAGGGACAGGGGGCGCAGGAGATACGCAGTATTTT. Translated: CASSRGTGGAGDTQYF.

The chain is built from TRBV27 and TRBJ1-3; no clear D gene. The CDR3 contains 14 residues. The ends were cut back, 6 bases at V and 0 bases at J, with 9 bases in the middle. Germline CDR1 reads MNHEY; CDR2 reads SMNVEV (reference sequence). The CDR3 loop reads CASRRSLSGNTIYF. The CDR3, as DNA: TGTGCCAGCAGACGGAGCCTCTCTGGAAACACCATATATTTT.

In its sample, this clone was seen a few times. The chain joins TRBV25-1 to TRBJ1-4; 8 positions match TRBD1. This CDR3 comprises 16 residues. CDR1 is MGHDK, CDR2 SYGVNS, per germline. Trimming removed 4 bases from V and 8 bases from J; junction bases left unmatched: 12. The CDR3: CASSGEGQGLGEKLFF. The CDR3 DNA reads as TGTGCCAGCAGTGGGGAAGGACAGGGCCTAGGCGAAAAACTGTTTTTT.

The rearrangement links TRBV4-1 to TRBJ1-5; TRBD1 matches at 7 bases. V was clipped by 4 bases and J by 1 base; unmatched bases: 7. There are 16 residues in the CDR3. Germline V CDR1 and CDR2: MGHRA, YSYEKL. This CDR3 is CASSRAQGESNQPQHF. The CDR3 coding sequence is TGCGCCAGCAGCCGCGCGCAGGGGGAAAGCAATCAGCCCCAGCATTTT.

Worth noting for this clone: A junction boundary mismatches the germline segment, possibly from a read error. The chain is built from TRBV6-5 and TRBJ1-5; D is perhaps TRBD1 (5 bases). The germline V gene has CDR1 MNHEY and CDR2 SVGAGI. This CDR3 has 13 amino acids. For the CDR3, the DNA is TGTGCCAGCAGTGACTCGGGGGGTCAGCCCCAGCATTTT. It yields the protein CASSDSGGQPQHF.

The J gene is TRBJ2-3, the V gene TRBV27; 8 bases are a match to TRBD2. CDR3 length: 16 residues. CDR1 MNHEY and CDR2 SMNVEV come from the germline V gene (reference sequence). With V trimmed by 5 bases and J by 2 bases, 9 bases remained unmatched. CDR3 protein: CASSLLGLAHTDTQYF. The CDR3 region has the DNA TGTGCCAGCAGTCTCCTTGGACTAGCCCACACAGATACGCAGTATTTT.

This clone was picked up a small number of times. The chain is built from TRBV5-6 and TRBJ1-2; D not certain. Deletions cut 3 bases from V and 2 bases from J, with 14 bases between. This CDR3 has 15 amino acids. Looked up from germline, CDR1 is SGHDT and CDR2 is YYEEEE. The chain's CDR3 is CASSYFPGSNYGYTF. DNA for the CDR3: TGTGCCAGCAGCTACTTTCCGGGATCCAACTATGGCTACACCTTC.

The chain uses TRBV27 and TRBJ1-4, with D possibly matching TRBD1 (5 bases). Germline loops: CDR1 MNHEY, CDR2 SMNVEV (reference sequence). V shed 5 bases and J shed 0 bases, with 10 bases lying between them. The CDR3 runs to 15 residues. The CDR3 is CASSPQGSTNEKLFF. The CDR3 nucleotides read TGTGCCAGCAGTCCTCAGGGCTCAACTAATGAAAAACTGTTTTTT.

This clone has more than one count but fewer than ten. V and J are TRBV11-2 and TRBJ2-5; TRBD2 agrees at 7 bases. Germline V CDR1 and CDR2: SGHAT, FQNNGV. This CDR3 comprises 18 residues. Trimming removed 3 bases from V and 5 bases from J; junction bases left unmatched: 18. The CDR3 nucleotides read TGTGCCAGCAGCTTCGGACTCTCGGGGGGAAGGGGTGGGGAGACCCAGTACTTC. It specifies CASSFGLSGGRGGETQYF.

The chain uses TRBV11-2 and TRBJ1-6; 8 positions match TRBD1. J lost 5 bases, V lost 5 bases, and 11 bases had no gene match. The CDR3 loop spans 17 amino acids. CDR1 SGHAT and CDR2 FQNNGV come from the germline V gene. The CDR3 reads CASSPGQGTINNSPLHF. The CDR3 coding sequence is TGTGCCAGCAGCCCAGGACAGGGTACCATAAATAATTCACCCCTCCACTTT.

This clone was seen a few times. The chain combines TRBV19 with TRBJ2-3; the D gene is possibly TRBD2 (5 bases). The germline V gene has CDR1 LNHDA and CDR2 SQIVND (reference sequence). CDR3 length: 16 residues. The V gene lost 2 bases and the J gene lost 2 bases, with 14 bases spanning the gap. For the CDR3, the DNA is TGTGCCAGTAGTATACCAGGAGGTCAAAACACAGATACGCAGTATTTT. Its protein product is CASSIPGGQNTDTQYF.

This clone was recorded a few times. V and J are TRBV20-1 and TRBJ2-5, with D maybe TRBD2 (5 bases). Germline V gene data show CDR1 as DFQATT and CDR2 as SNEGSKA (reference sequence). The CDR3 covers 11 residues. V was clipped by 5 bases and J by 7 bases, with 11 bases between them. CDR3 region: CSARTEVTQYF. CDR3 DNA sequence: TGCAGTGCTCGAACGGAGGTGACCCAGTACTTC.

V gene TRBV29-1 combines with J gene TRBJ1-1; TRBD1 agrees at 8 bases. V trimming: 7 bases; J trimming: 0 bases; junction bases outside the gene matches: 1. CDR3 length: 12 amino acids. Germline CDR1 reads SQVTM; CDR2 reads ANQGSEA. The CDR3 region is CSGQGMNTEAFF. Written as DNA, the CDR3 is TGCAGCGGACAGGGGATGAACACTGAAGCTTTCTTT.

The chain employs TRBV5-1 and TRBJ2-7, with a tentative D call TRBD2 (6 bases). The germline V gene encodes CDR1 SGHRS and CDR2 YFSETQ. V lost 0 bases and J 2 bases, leaving 12 bases between the germline ends. CDR3 length: 15 amino acids. The CDR3 sequence: CASSLGGDGAYEQYF. In DNA form, the CDR3 reads TGCGCCAGCAGCTTGGGGGGGGACGGAGCCTACGAGCAGTACTTC. The whole variable domain, remainder taken from reference TRBV5-1 and TRBJ2-7, is KAGVTQTPRYLIKTRGQQVTLSCSPISGHRSVSWYQQTPGQGLQFLFEYFSETQRNKGNFPGRFSGRQFSNSRSEMNVSTLELGDSALYLCASSLGGDGAYEQYFGPGTRLTVT.

The V gene is TRBV4-3, the J gene TRBJ2-2, with 10 bases that match TRBD2. Germline V CDR1 and CDR2: LGHNA, YSLEER. The CDR3 has 16 amino acids. With V trimmed by 1 base and J by 6 bases, 5 bases remained unmatched. In nucleotides, the CDR3 is TGCGCCAGCAGCCAAGTCAGCGGGAGGGAGGCCGGGGAGCTGTTTTTT. Encoded protein: CASSQVSGREAGELFF.

This chain links TRBV6-6 with TRBJ2-7; TRBD2 is a possible D gene (5 bases). Per the germline V gene, CDR1 is MNHNY and CDR2 is SVGAGI (reference sequence). The CDR3 is made up of 14 amino acids. The V gene lost 2 bases and the J gene lost 0 bases, with 8 bases spanning the gap. The CDR3 DNA reads TGTGCCAGCAGTTACGGGGAGAGCTCCTACGAGCAGTACTTC. Protein: CASSYGESSYEQYF.

The J gene is TRBJ2-1, the V gene TRBV27; 7 bases agree with TRBD2. The CDR3 length is 16 residues. V shed 2 bases and J 5 bases; nucleotides not matched to a gene: 9. CDR1 is MNHEY, CDR2 SMNVEV, per germline (reference sequence). Written as DNA, the CDR3 is TGTGCCAGCAGTTTAATCCAGACTAGCTCTGACAATGAGCAGTTCTTC. Encoded protein: CASSLIQTSSDNEQFF.

The chain combines TRBV11-2 with TRBJ1-6; maybe TRBD1 (5 bases). The V end lost 6 bases, the J end lost 7 bases, and 13 bases lay between the germline ends. The V gene's germline CDR1 is SGHAT and CDR2 FQNNGV. The CDR3 has 14 amino acids. CDR3 in DNA: TGTGCCAGCAGAACAGGAGTTTTAAATTCACCCCTCCACTTT. Encoded protein: CASRTGVLNSPLHF. Using reference TRBV11-2 and TRBJ1-6 for the parts outside the CDR3, the full variable domain is EAGVAQSPRYKIIEKRQSVAFWCNPISGHATLYWYQQILGQGPKLLIQFQNNGVVDDSQLPKDRFSAERLKGVDSTLKIQPAKLEDSAVYLCASRTGVLNSPLHFGNGTRLTVT.

The CDR3 protein is CASSFVDRPYEQYF. DNA of the CDR3: TGTGCCAGCAGCTTTGTAGACAGGCCCTACGAGCAGTACTTC. This chain joins TRBV7-2 and TRBJ2-7; maybe TRBD1 (6 bases). The CDR3 spans 14 residues. V was trimmed by 3 bases and J by 2 bases, leaving 11 bases between them. Germline V gene data show CDR1 as SGHTA and CDR2 as FQGNSA.

The J gene is TRBJ1-2, the V gene TRBV4-3, with TRBD1 matching over 7 bases. V was clipped by 0 bases and J by 7 bases; unmatched bases: 5. Germline V gene data show CDR1 as LGHNA and CDR2 as YSLEER. CDR3 length: 14 residues. The CDR3 loop is CASSQEDRRGGYTF. The CDR3 DNA reads TGCGCCAGCAGCCAAGAGGACAGGCGGGGTGGCTACACCTTC.

J is TRBJ1-2 and V is TRBV11-2; D call uncertain. The CDR3 sequence is 14 residues long. CDR1 SGHAT and CDR2 FQNNGV come from the germline V gene. With 0 bases removed from V and 0 bases from J, the gap between germline ends came to 5 bases. For the CDR3, the DNA is TGTGCCAGCAGCTTAGAACGAGCTAACTATGGCTACACCTTC. Translation gives CASSLERANYGYTF.

This sequence joins TRBV30 and TRBJ2-7; TRBD1 might be the D (5 bases). The germline gives CDR1 GTSNPN, CDR2 SVGIG (reference sequence). This CDR3 spans 13 amino acids. V was trimmed by 1 base and J by 0 bases, leaving 7 bases between them. CDR3 DNA: TGTGCCTGGAGTGCAGGGCCCTCCTACGAGCAGTACTTC. Translated: CAWSAGPSYEQYF.

The V and J genes are TRBV5-4 and TRBJ2-7; TRBD2 is a possible D gene (7 bases). In germline, CDR1 is SGHNT, CDR2 YYREEE (reference sequence). The germline V and J ends were trimmed by 2 bases and 4 bases, with 13 bases remaining between them. This CDR3 spans 14 amino acids. The CDR3 DNA follows: TGTGCCAGCAGCTTAGGCGGGGGACAATACGAGCAGTACTTC. Protein: CASSLGGGQYEQYF. The full variable domain, its missing parts supplied by reference TRBV5-4 and TRBJ2-7, is ETGVTQSPTHLIKTRGQQVTLRCSSQSGHNTVSWYQQALGQGPQFIFQYYREEENGRGNFPPRFSGLQFPNYSSELNVNALELDDSALYLCASSLGGGQYEQYFGPGTRLTVT.

This chain links TRBV6-1 with TRBJ1-6; D not resolved. The CDR3 is 13 residues long. Germline CDR1 and CDR2: MNHNS and SASEGT. Trimming removed 7 bases at V and 6 bases at J, with 10 bases between. For the CDR3, the DNA is TGTGCCAGCATGTTAGCGTCTAATTCACCCCTCCACTTT. It specifies CASMLASNSPLHF.

The V call is TRBV15, the J call TRBJ1-4, with 10 bases matching TRBD1. V gave up 3 bases and J gave up 7 bases; unmatched junction bases: 11. The CDR3 runs 17 residues. CDR1 and CDR2 (germline): LNHNV, YYDKDF (reference sequence). CDR3 nucleotides: TGTGCCACCAGCAGGGAAGACAGGGGGCTGAGTGCTGAAAAACTGTTTTTT. Its translation is CATSREDRGLSAEKLFF.

The chain uses TRBV5-4 and TRBJ2-3; TRBD1 matches at 8 bases. Germline assignment: CDR1 SGHNT and CDR2 YYREEE (reference sequence). The length of the CDR3 is 14 residues. V shed 2 bases, J shed 4 bases, and the junction held 3 bases outside the gene matches. CDR3 residues: CASSLPQGADTQYF. CDR3 DNA sequence: TGTGCCAGCAGCTTACCACAGGGGGCAGATACGCAGTATTTT.

The CDR3 sequence is CASGLFFAPRNTIYF. The CDR3 region has the DNA TGTGCCAGCGGGCTCTTTTTTGCCCCTCGAAACACCATATATTTT. This sequence joins TRBV7-2 and TRBJ1-3; D ambiguous. Germline CDR1 and CDR2: SGHTA and FQGNSA. CDR3 length equals 15 residues. Deletions cut 8 bases from V and 5 bases from J, with 19 bases between. Full variable domain (rest looked up from reference TRBV7-2 and TRBJ1-3): GAGVSQSPSNKVTEKGKDVELRCDPISGHTALYWYRQSLGQGLEFLIYFQGNSAPDKSGLPSDRFSAERTGGSVSTLTIQRTQQEDSAVYLCASGLFFAPRNTIYFGEGSWLTVV.

This rearrangement joins TRBV18 to TRBJ2-3; the match to TRBD2 covers 7 bases. The J segment lost 3 bases and the V segment lost 8 bases, leaving 5 bases of the junction unmatched. Germline V gene data show CDR1 as KGHSH and CDR2 as LQKENI. The CDR3 is 13 amino acids. For the CDR3, the DNA is TGTGCCAGCCGTCTAGCGGTAACAGATACGCAGTATTTT. This sequence encodes CASRLAVTDTQYF.

This chain uses TRBV27 with TRBJ2-3; 7 nucleotides line up with TRBD2. The length of the CDR3 is 14 residues. Germline CDR1 reads MNHEY; CDR2 reads SMNVEV (reference sequence). V lost 4 bases, J lost 2 bases, and 3 bases stayed unmatched. The CDR3: CASSSGGTTDTQYF. CDR3 bases: TGTGCCAGCAGTTCGGGGGGAACCACAGATACGCAGTATTTT.

This chain joins TRBV19 and TRBJ1-2; D might be TRBD1 (5 bases). From germline, CDR1 is LNHDA and CDR2 SQIVND (reference sequence). With 7 bases removed from V and 6 bases from J, the gap between germline ends came to 18 bases. The CDR3 is 14 residues long. In DNA, the CDR3 is TGTGCCAGTATGCCATATGGGGGGGTGGATGGCTACACCTTC. This translates into CASMPYGGVDGYTF.